The T cell receptor (beta chain) under discussion was sequenced for a study of cytomegalovirus exposure and HLA in healthy donors. Germline V gives CDR1 MDHEN, CDR2 SYDVKM. The CDR3 totals 15 residues. V was pared by 5 bases and J by 7 bases, with 15 bases between. The study ran its PCR with 60 Vbeta and 13 Jbeta primers. Assay used: immunoSEQ multiplex PCR; TCRdb lists only in-frame clones, some missing. This sample has 150,000 to 200,000 clones, with around 85% found just once. Material: PBMCs. The TCR sequence derives from a woman in her twenties or thirties in good health and CMV-seronegative. The chain links TRBV28 to TRBJ1-6, with D maybe TRBD1 (5 bases). CDR3 amino acids: CASSLQGFVNSPLHF. The CDR3 DNA follows: TGTGCCAGCAGTCTCCAGGGATTTGTGAATTCACCCCTCCACTTT.